This entry lists 16 T cell receptor beta chains sequenced from one sample in a study of CD8+CD57+ T cells in acquired aplastic anemia. Profiling of TCR beta VDJ combinations and CDR3 sequences used genomic DNA as template. TCRdb reanalysed the reads using MiXCR and keeps one entry per CDR3 protein. The table lists 200,000 to 250,000 distinct CDR3 sequences, about 62% of them singletons. Selection for sequencing was limited to patients who had shown CD8+CD57+ cell expansion by flow cytometry. The sequencing sample was made of sorted CD4+, CD8+, or CD8+CD57+ T cells (not recorded which) from PBMCs. Receptors originate from a human donor with aplastic anemia.

This chain uses TRBV2 with TRBJ2-3, with 8 bases lining up with TRBD1. The V segment lost 7 bases and the J segment 1 base; nucleotides outside the gene matches: 10. Germline-derived CDR1 and CDR2 are SNHLY and FYNNEI. The CDR3 has 16 residues. CDR3 sequence reads: CASTSTGVFGTDTQYF. The CDR3, as DNA: TGTGCCAGCACTTCGACAGGGGTTTTTGGCACAGATACGCAGTATTTT.

The V and J genes are TRBV20-1 and TRBJ2-7; 12 bases are shared with TRBD2. The trim removed 5 bases at V and 7 bases at J, leaving 12 bases unmatched. This CDR3 region has 15 residues. In germline, CDR1 is DFQATT, CDR2 SNEGSKA (reference sequence). In DNA, the CDR3 is TGCAGTGCTCGGAAGGGACTAGCGGGTTTGTGGGAGCAGTACTTC. The encoded protein is CSARKGLAGLWEQYF.

This clonotype has a handful of counts. This chain connects TRBV7-9 to TRBJ2-5; D is possibly TRBD2 (5 bases). Per the germline V gene, CDR1 is SEHNR and CDR2 is FQNEAQ (reference sequence). This CDR3 has 13 residues. The ends were cut back, 3 bases at V and 1 base at J, with 6 bases in the middle. CDR3 protein: CASSFRGQETQYF. The CDR3 DNA reads as TGTGCCAGCAGCTTCCGGGGCCAAGAGACCCAGTACTTC.

This chain uses TRBV4-3 with TRBJ2-5, with 12 positions matching TRBD2. V was pared by 0 bases and J by 7 bases, with 9 bases of the junction left unmatched. From germline, CDR1 is LGHNA and CDR2 YSLEER. This CDR3 is 17 amino acids long. The chain's CDR3 is CASSQDGSTSGSGTQYF. The DNA of the CDR3 is TGCGCCAGCAGCCAAGACGGATCGACTAGCGGGAGTGGGACCCAGTACTTC.

V usage is TRBV7-9 and J usage is TRBJ2-7; 14 bases are a match to TRBD2. The CDR3 loop spans 15 amino acids. V trimming: 4 bases; J trimming: 6 bases; junction bases outside the gene matches: 5. In germline, CDR1 is SEHNR, CDR2 FQNEAQ (reference sequence). CDR3 DNA sequence: TGTGCCAGCAGCTCGGGACTAGCGGGGGCGGTCGAGCAGTACTTC. Its translation: CASSSGLAGAVEQYF. Full variable domain (rest looked up from reference TRBV7-9 and TRBJ2-7): DTGVSQNPRHKITKRGQNVTFRCDPISEHNRLYWYRQTLGQGPEFLTYFQNEAQLEKSRLLSDRFSAERPKGSFSTLEIQRTEQGDSAMYLCASSSGLAGAVEQYFGPGTRLTVT.

This clonotype occurred once. Written as DNA, the CDR3 is TGTGCCAGCAGCTTAGAAGTATCGAGCGGCTACGAGCAGTACTTC. This codes for CASSLEVSSGYEQYF. The V and J genes are TRBV7-8 and TRBJ2-7; D may be TRBD2 (5 bases). Germline values: CDR1 SGHVS, CDR2 FQNEAQ. The CDR3 is 15 amino acids. Trimming cost V 1 base and J 3 bases, with 13 bases left between them. The full variable domain, with the rest looked up from reference TRBV7-8 and TRBJ2-7, is GAGVSQSPRYKVAKRGQDVALRCDPISGHVSLFWYQQALGQGPEFLTYFQNEAQLDKSGLPSDRFFAERPEGSVSTLKIQRTQQEDSAVYLCASSLEVSSGYEQYFGPGTRLTVT.

CDR3 in DNA: TGTGCCACCAGTGACAGACAGGGGGCCACAGATACGCAGTATTTT. Protein sequence: CATSDRQGATDTQYF. This chain joins TRBV24-1 and TRBJ2-3; 10 positions agree with TRBD1. CDR1 is KGHDR and CDR2 is SFDVKD in the germline V gene. V trimming: 4 bases; J trimming: 2 bases; junction bases outside the gene matches: 2. The CDR3 contains 15 residues.

The V gene is TRBV7-9, the J gene TRBJ2-7; 8 bases map to TRBD1. J was trimmed by 0 bases and V by 5 bases; bases with no gene match: 9. The germline V gene has CDR1 SEHNR and CDR2 FQNEAQ (reference sequence). This CDR3 has 16 amino acids. The CDR3 here is CASSEAGTGVSYEQYF. CDR3 DNA sequence: TGTGCCAGCAGCGAGGCCGGGACAGGCGTCTCCTACGAGCAGTACTTC.

This clonotype was found once. Possible read error: a much larger clone is one base away. This chain uses TRBV12-3 or TRBV12-4 with TRBJ2-3; no reliable D call. The CDR3 contains 12 residues. With 6 bases removed from V and 2 bases from J, the gap between germline ends came to 6 bases. The CDR3 DNA reads as TGTGCCAGCAGACAGATCACAGATACGCAGTATTTT. This encodes CASRQITDTQYF.

V and J are TRBV20-1 and TRBJ2-6; a weak D match, TRBD1 (6 bases). CDR3 length equals 18 residues. V lost 3 bases and J 0 bases, leaving 18 bases between the germline ends. Germline V lookup: CDR1 DFQATT, CDR2 SNEGSKA (reference sequence). The CDR3 is CSARTGLTSGSGANVLTF. The CDR3 nucleotides read TGCAGTGCTAGGACAGGACTGACTTCAGGCTCTGGGGCCAACGTCCTGACTTTC.

J is TRBJ1-1 and V is TRBV6-5; D might be TRBD1 (5 bases). V was trimmed by 2 bases and J by 3 bases, leaving 10 bases between them. CDR1 is MNHEY and CDR2 is SVGAGI in the germline V gene. This CDR3 region has 14 residues. The CDR3 loop is CASSYGDRYTEAFF. The CDR3 nucleotides read TGTGCCAGCAGTTACGGGGACCGCTACACTGAAGCTTTCTTT.

DNA of the CDR3: TGCAGCGTTGCCGAGGGAGCGGCAGATACGCAGTATTTT. Its translation is CSVAEGAADTQYF. V gene TRBV29-1 combines with J gene TRBJ2-3; weak D call: TRBD2 (5 bases). Germline lookup yields CDR1 SQVTM and CDR2 ANQGSEA. With 4 bases removed from V and 4 bases from J, the gap between germline ends came to 12 bases. The CDR3 runs 13 residues.

The chain couples TRBV7-3 to TRBJ2-2; 9 bases are shared with TRBD1. The J segment lost 6 bases and the V segment lost 5 bases, leaving 7 bases of the junction unmatched. The V gene's germline CDR1 is SGHTA and CDR2 FQGTGA. The CDR3 covers 15 residues. The DNA for the CDR3 is TGTGCCAGCAGCAAGGCACAGGGGGCCTCCGGGGAGCTGTTTTTT. It is translated as CASSKAQGASGELFF.

The chain employs TRBV5-5 and TRBJ2-3; possible D gene TRBD2, 5 bases. Germline V gene data show CDR1 as SGHKS and CDR2 as YYEKEE (reference sequence). This CDR3 spans 14 amino acids. Trimming removed 2 bases at V and 5 bases at J, with 12 bases between. CDR3 in amino acids: CASSLVWELDTQYF. Written as DNA, the CDR3 is TGTGCCAGCAGCTTAGTATGGGAGTTAGATACGCAGTATTTT.

Only one count was recorded for this clonotype. The gene calls are TRBV7-2 and TRBJ1-1; weak D call: TRBD1 (5 bases). The length of the CDR3 is 13 residues. With 3 bases removed from V and 5 bases from J, the gap between germline ends came to 10 bases. Looked up from germline, CDR1 is SGHTA and CDR2 is FQGNSA. This CDR3 reads CASSFRGETEAFF. Here the CDR3 DNA reads TGTGCCAGCAGCTTTAGAGGGGAAACTGAAGCTTTCTTT.

Remarks on this clonotype: One end of the junction does not line up with germline, which may come from a read error. CDR3 protein: CASSLRFLWERFF. The CDR3 nucleotides read TGTGCCAGCAGCTTACGGTTCCTTTGGGAGCGGTTCTTC. The genes are TRBV7-2 and TRBJ2-1; perhaps TRBD2 as D (5 bases). Germline V gives CDR1 SGHTA, CDR2 FQGNSA. The CDR3 spans 13 residues.